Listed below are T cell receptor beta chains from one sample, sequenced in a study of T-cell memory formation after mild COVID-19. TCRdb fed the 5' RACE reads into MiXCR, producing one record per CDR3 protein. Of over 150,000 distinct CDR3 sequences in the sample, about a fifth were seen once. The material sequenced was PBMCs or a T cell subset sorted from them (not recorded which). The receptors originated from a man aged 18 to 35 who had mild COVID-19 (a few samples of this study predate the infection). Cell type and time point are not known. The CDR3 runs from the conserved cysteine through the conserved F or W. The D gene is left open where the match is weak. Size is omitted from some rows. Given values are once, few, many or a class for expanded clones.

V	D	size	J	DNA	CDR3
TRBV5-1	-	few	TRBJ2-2	TGCGCCAGCAGCTCGCTGGCAGCGGGGAACACCGGGGAGCTGTTTTTT	CASSSLAAGNTGELFF
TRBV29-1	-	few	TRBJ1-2	TGCAGCGTTGAGGGCACCCGACCCTTC	CSVEGTRPF
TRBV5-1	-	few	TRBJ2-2	TGCGCCAGCAGCTTGGAGTCTTCTGGACCCGGGGAGCTGTTTTTT	CASSLESSGPGELFF
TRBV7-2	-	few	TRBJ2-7	TGTGCCAGCAGGTTATCCGGGACTTATACCGAGCAGTACTTC	CASRLSGTYTEQYF
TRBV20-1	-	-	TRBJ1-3	TGCAGTGCTTCGACAGAACGAAACACCATATATTTT	CSASTERNTIYF
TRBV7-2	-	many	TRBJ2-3	TGTGCCAGCAGCTTCCCGCCGGGGGTAAGCACAGATACGCAGTATTTT	CASSFPPGVSTDTQYF
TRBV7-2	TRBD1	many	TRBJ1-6	TGTGCCAGCAGCTTTCCCGGCAGGGGGTTCAATTCACCCCTCCACTTT	CASSFPGRGFNSPLHF
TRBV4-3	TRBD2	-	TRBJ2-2	TGCGCCAGCAGCCGGTATAGCGGGGGCCCGATAAGCGGGGAGCTGTTTTTT	CASSRYSGGPISGELFF
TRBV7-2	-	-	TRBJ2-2	TGTGCCAGCGGGGGGATAAGAAGCACCGGGGAGCTGTTTTTT	CASGGIRSTGELFF
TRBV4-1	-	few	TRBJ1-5	TGCGCCAGCAGCCAAATAGGCGGAGTTGCAGAACAGCCCCAGCATTTT	CASSQIGGVAEQPQHF
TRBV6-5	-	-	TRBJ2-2	TGTGCCAGCAGCCCCTTTCGGGGGGCGAGCGGGGAGCTGTTTTTT	CASSPFRGASGELFF
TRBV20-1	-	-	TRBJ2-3	TGCAGTGCTCCCGACAGAGAAACCACAGATACGCAGTATTTT	CSAPDRETTDTQYF
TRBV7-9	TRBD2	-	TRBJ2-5	TGTGCCTCCTGGCTAGCGGGGGAGACCCAGTACTTC	CASWLAGETQYF
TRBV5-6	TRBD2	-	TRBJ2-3	TGTGCCAGCAGCCTTCCGGGACTAGCGGGGGGCCTAACAGATACGCAGTATTTT	CASSLPGLAGGLTDTQYF
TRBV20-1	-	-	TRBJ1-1	TGCAGTGCTAGGGTCGACCCGAACACTGAAGCTTTCTTT	CSARVDPNTEAFF
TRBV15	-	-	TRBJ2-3	TGTGCCACCAGCAGTCTCAGGGGGGCGGGCACAGATACGCAGTATTTT	CATSSLRGAGTDTQYF
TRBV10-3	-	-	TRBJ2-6	TGTGCCATCAGTGAGTTCCTCTCTGGGGCCAACGTCCTGACTTTC	CAISEFLSGANVLTF
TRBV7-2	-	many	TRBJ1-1	TGCGCCAGCAGCCCGGGACAGAACACTGAAGCTTTCTTT	CASSPGQNTEAFF
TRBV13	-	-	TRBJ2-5	TGTGCCAGCAGCAGCTCTGGGGGGCAAGAGACCCAGTACTTC	CASSSSGGQETQYF
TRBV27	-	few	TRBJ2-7	TGTGCCAGCAGTCCCCCCGGCTACGGCGGGCAGTACTTC	CASSPPGYGGQYF
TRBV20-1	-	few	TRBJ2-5	TGCAGTGCCAATCAAGAGACCCAGTACTTC	CSANQETQYF
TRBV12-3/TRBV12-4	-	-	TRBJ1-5	TGTGCCAGCAGCTCCGGCCCGGGCAATCAGCCCCAGCATTTT	CASSSGPGNQPQHF
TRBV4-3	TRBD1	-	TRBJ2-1	TGCGCCAGCAGCCAAACTACAGGGGGGAATGAGCAGTTCTTC	CASSQTTGGNEQFF
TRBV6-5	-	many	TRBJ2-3	TGTGCCAGCAGTTACTCCCTGAGGAGAACAGATACGCAGTATTTT	CASSYSLRRTDTQYF
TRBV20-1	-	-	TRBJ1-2	TGCAGTGCTAGGGCCCAGGGAAATGGCTACACCTTC	CSARAQGNGYTF
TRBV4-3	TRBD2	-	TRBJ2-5	TGCGCCAGCAGCCAAGAACTAGCGGGGGGCGTGAAGACCCAGTACTTC	CASSQELAGGVKTQYF
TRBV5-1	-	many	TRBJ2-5	TGCGCCAGCAGTGTGAGAGAGACCCAGTACTTC	CASSVRETQYF
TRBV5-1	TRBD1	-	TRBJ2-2	TGCGCCAGCAGCTTGGTCCCCGACAGGGGTTACACCGGGGAGCTGTTTTTT	CASSLVPDRGYTGELFF
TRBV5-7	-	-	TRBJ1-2	TGTGCCAGCAGCAAGGACGGAGGATATGGCTACACCTTC	CASSKDGGYGYTF
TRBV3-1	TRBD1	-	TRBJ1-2	TGTGCCAGCAGCCTCGAGACAGGGACTAACTATGGCTACACCTTC	CASSLETGTNYGYTF